What follows is one TCR beta chain and its context. These data belong to a study of OX40 agonist ivuxolimab in advanced cancers. Study-level information: Patients were given ivuxolimab, an antibody that agonizes OX40 (CD134).

Using immunoSEQ multiplex PCR, the repertoire was profiled, and TCRdb retains in-frame clones only, with some absent. The sample has roughly 89,000 clones, 90% seen once. Trimming shortened V by 5 bases and J by 10 bases, and 15 bases separated the two germline ends. The CDR3 consists of 13 residues. CDR1 MNHEY and CDR2 SVGAGI come from the germline V gene. The chain combines TRBV6-5 with TRBJ2-1; D may be TRBD1 (6 bases). This TCR derives from an adult with an advanced solid tumor such as melanoma, head and neck, liver or kidney cancer. Sequences were derived from CD4+ or CD8+ T cells sorted from blood, sampled in a trial of the OX40 agonist ivuxolimab. The CDR3 nucleotides read TGTGCCAGCAGTACAGGGTTCCCATGGGAGCAGTTCTTC. This translates into CASSTGFPWEQFF.